The sequence of this TCR beta chain was determined in a study of blood T cell repertoires in COVID-19. Study as a whole: From T cells, B-cell-depleted T cells, or PBMCs came the material, which was cDNA or gDNA.

Study processing details: Scientists estimated how many nucleated cells there were by amplifying reference gene primers. Sequencing was performed with immunoSEQ multiplex PCR; in TCRdb, only in-frame clones are kept and a portion is missing. Clonal size and the V and J genes are those of that table, whereas D and trimming came from the DNA. The data hold some 87,000 clones, with about 79% observed a single time. Per the germline V gene, CDR1 is LGHDT and CDR2 is YNNKEL (reference sequence). CDR3 length: 15 residues. V was pared by 0 bases and J by 4 bases, with 4 bases of the junction left unmatched.

Specimen: peripheral blood. The chain links TRBV3-1 (or the pseudogene TRBV3-2) to TRBJ2-7; 9 nucleotides line up with TRBD1. The receptor's source is a human donor in a cohort sampled during active COVID-19. The CDR3 coding sequence is TGTGCCAGCAGCCAAGAACAGGGGGCTCTGTACGAGCAGTACTTC. Its translation: CASSQEQGALYEQYF.